This TCR beta chain stems from a study of blood T cells in healthy people across ages. Using a J-beta primer mix together with a sample-barcoded 5' primer, a second PCR was run for roughly 6 to 12 cycles. MiXCR was run by TCRdb on the 5' RACE reads, yielding one entry per CDR3 protein. The sample contains about 1.4 million distinct CDR3 sequences, roughly 59% of which appear only once. Each individual donor underwent a draw of ten milliliters of peripheral blood. Study-wide findings and caveats: It was the long-lived donors that had more naive CD4+ cells and higher diversity than aged donors. Unknown CMV status may confound age-related changes in expanded clones. PBMCs went unsorted, and a conclusive naive versus antigen-experienced comparison was therefore prevented.

CDR3 length: 12 residues. Germline loops: CDR1 SEHNR, CDR2 FQNEAQ (reference sequence). About this clonotype: The antigen is not known.

Sequencing input: blood. The receptor's source is a man aged 18 to 29 in good health. The chain recombines TRBV7-9 with TRBJ2-4; TRBD1 agrees at 7 bases. The end of the DNA aligns better with TRBJ2-7, so the J call may be wrong. The CDR3: CASRDRFDEQYF. The CDR3 DNA reads as TGTGCCAGCAGGGACAGGTTCGACGAGCAGTACTTC.